This T cell receptor (beta chain) is from a study of beta chain features in type 1 diabetes. Germline assignment: CDR1 SGHTA and CDR2 FQGNSA. The CDR3 sequence is 17 residues long. The junction had 15 bases not matched to a gene; V was cut back by 1 base and J by 10 bases. This clone was seen only a few times. What was sequenced were expressed TCRB transcripts, since all of the isolated RNA had been reverse transcribed. Measured with immunoSEQ multiplex PCR; TCRdb has only the in-frame clones, and not every one. This table holds about 320,000 clones, roughly 15% found once. This chain connects TRBV7-2 to TRBJ2-1, with 8 bases fitting TRBD2. This receptor was taken from a man aged 30-40 years in good health. Sequenced sample: central memory CD4+ T cells from blood. The CDR3 sequence: CASSLVAAGGFRPEQFF. The CDR3 nucleotides read TGTGCCAGCAGCTTAGTTGCGGCGGGAGGCTTCCGCCCGGAGCAGTTCTTC.